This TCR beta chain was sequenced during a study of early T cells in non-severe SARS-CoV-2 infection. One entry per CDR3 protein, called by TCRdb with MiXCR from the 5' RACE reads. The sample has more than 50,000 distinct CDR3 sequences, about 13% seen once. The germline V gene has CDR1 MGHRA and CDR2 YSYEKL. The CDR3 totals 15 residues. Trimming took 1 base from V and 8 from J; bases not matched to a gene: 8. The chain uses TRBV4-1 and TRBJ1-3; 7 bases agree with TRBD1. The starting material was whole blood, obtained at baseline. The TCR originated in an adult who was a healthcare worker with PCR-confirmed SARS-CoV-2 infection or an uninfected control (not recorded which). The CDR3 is CASSQAQTGRYTIYF. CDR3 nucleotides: TGCGCCAGCAGCCAAGCCCAGACAGGGAGATACACCATATATTTT.